This record concerns one T cell receptor beta chain sequence. Its antigen is currently unknown. Time point here: before preoperative PTX-NDP chemotherapy. TCRdb recomputed calls from the PCR reads with MiXCR, one row per CDR3 protein. There are more than 9,500 distinct CDR3 sequences in the sample; 45% to 55% occur only once, and 16% lies in the top ten. This sample stems from a study of esophageal squamous cell carcinoma under preoperative chemotherapy. At the level of the study: TCR repertoires were profiled from both peripheral blood T cells and tumor-infiltrating lymphocytes. Study results and limitations: Clonal contraction, more than amplification, hit abundant clones after paclitaxel-nedaplatin.

The CDR3 is 14 amino acids. Germline CDR1 and CDR2: MNHNS and SASEGT. This chain connects TRBV6-1 to TRBJ2-2; D not resolved. The DNA end lines up better with TRBJ2-3; the J call may be wrong. This clonotype originated in a human donor with esophageal squamous cell carcinoma. The donor label of this sample is uncertain. The material was obtained from a patient given preoperative chemotherapy. The CDR3 DNA reads as TGTGCCAGCAGTCAAGGAGTGAGCACCGATGCGCAGTATTTT. Translating gives CASSQGVSTDAQYF.